This T cell receptor beta chain was documented in a study of siplizumab effects on memory and regulatory T cells (dated by TCRdb to the late 2010s). With respect to the entire study: The study examined how the anti-CD2 antibody siplizumab affects alloreactive T-cell subsets in allogeneic mixed lymphocyte reactions built from human PBMCs. Summary of the overall study and its limitations: Greater diversity appeared to be present in unstimulated naive T cells than in memory T cells, and a substantial contribution to the alloresponse seemed to be made by naive cells. About 75-95% of proliferating CD4+ or CD8+ clones could not be given a naive or memory phenotype. Of the alloreactive CD4+ clones that could be mapped, the Treg-derived share averaged about 67% with siplizumab compared with about 25% in control reactions. Because sequences below about 10^-5 frequency were poorly captured, only a minor fraction of alloreactive clones could be mapped to unstimulated subsets. The cumulative frequency of alloreactive sequences traceable to unstimulated CD4+ memory T cells was significantly reduced by siplizumab. Whether proliferating Tregs from siplizumab cultures were suppressive was not functionally confirmed.

As concerns this clone: Its antigen is unknown. It has no much larger one-base neighbor in the sample; base qualities were not kept.

Library preparation used the immunoSEQ multiplex PCR assay. Each sample had about 10^5 TCR templates assayed by the deep sequencing platform. Genomic DNA extracted from sorted T cells was the material used for TCRbeta CDR3 sequencing. As for the authors' bioinformatics: The R programming language was used for the clonal analysis of the TCRbeta CDR3 data. Comparing unstimulated samples against CFSE-low samples taken after the reaction was how alloreactive CD4+ and CD8+ clones were defined. Regulatory or non-regulatory origin was assigned to alloreactive CD4+ clones by matching of sequences to sorted unstimulated Treg and non-Treg repertoires. Here the immuneACCESS table is served through TCRdb, limited to in-frame sequences with V and J called. Missing clones are a known gap in these copies; in checked studies unresolved V genes cover under half, and the rest lacks a known reason. From that table come the V and J calls and clone size; the DNA was used to work out D and trimming. The sample table holds around 87,000 clones, of which 70% to 90% were seen once. Of the sample, roughly 15% is held by the ten largest clones.

Sorted unstimulated T cells and proliferating T cells recovered from mixed lymphocyte reactions underwent TCRbeta CDR3 sequencing. Fresh whole blood from fewer than 11 HLA-typed healthy donors was used as the source from which PBMCs were isolated. The TCR comes from a human donor in good health. The sequenced sample was CD4+ T cells sorted from blood.

The CDR3 loop reads CASSPSFASRVYEQYF. The sequenced DNA: TGTGCCAGCTCCCCGTCCTTTGCTTCGAGGGTTTACGAGCAGTACTTC. This chain is built from TRBV18 and TRBJ2-7, with TRBD2 as a weak D call on 5 bases. The V end loses 6 bases and the J end loses 4 bases, and a stretch of 22 bases separates them. CDR1 and CDR2 (KGHSH, LQKENI) derive from the germline V gene. The CDR3 starts with the cysteine, ends with the phenylalanine, and has 16 residues. Only the CDR3 portion is preserved as DNA: 48 bases, with reading frame beginning at the first base.